These 24 T cell receptor beta chains were sequenced from one sample in a study of spatial heterogeneity in lung cancer. Overall study results and limits: Counts that tracked tumor mutation counts were those of expanded intratumoral alpha and beta TCRs.

TCRdb used MiXCR to reprocess the 5' RACE reads, holding one entry per CDR3 protein. The sample comprises 9,000 to 9,500 distinct CDR3 sequences, 6.5% to 9.5% of which are singletons, and around 25% rests with the top ten. Time point indicated: sample taken at primary tumor resection. Antigens for these TCRs are unknown. Sample: lung tumor tissue, taken at surgery. The source is a male donor with early-stage non-small cell lung cancer.

This clonotype was seen many times. At one end the junction does not follow the germline gene, possibly because of a read error. The chain links TRBV4-1 to TRBJ2-7; D may be TRBD2 (5 bases). The CDR3 is made up of 13 amino acids. The germline CDR1 and CDR2 sequences are MGHRA and YSYEKL. In nucleotides, the CDR3 is TGCGCCAGCAGCCAAGGACTATCCTCCGAGCAGTACTTC. It specifies CASSQGLSSEQYF.

This clonotype was detected ten times or more. This chain uses TRBV18 with TRBJ2-6, with TRBD1 identical over 11 bases. Germline values: CDR1 KGHSH, CDR2 LQKENI. CDR3 length equals 17 residues. Trimming at V came to 6 bases and at J to 0 bases, leaving 4 bases not matched to a gene. The CDR3 DNA follows: TGTGCCAGCTCCGGACAGGGGGCCTTCTCTGGGGCCAACGTCCTGACTTTC. The encoded protein is CASSGQGAFSGANVLTF. The whole variable domain, remainder taken from reference TRBV18 and TRBJ2-6, is NAGVMQNPRHLVRRRGQEARLRCSPMKGHSHVYWYRQLPEEGLKFMVYLQKENIIDESGMPKERFSAEFPKEGPSILRIQQVVRGDSAAYFCASSGQGAFSGANVLTFGAGSRLTVL.

This clonotype was detected many times. J is TRBJ1-2 and V is TRBV29-1; D is possibly TRBD1 (5 bases). Trimming pared 6 bases from V and 8 bases from J, leaving 13 bases between. CDR3 length equals 11 residues. Germline CDR1 reads SQVTM; CDR2 reads ANQGSEA. CDR3 residues: CSVVGTEGYTF. As DNA, the CDR3 is TGCAGCGTCGTAGGGACTGAAGGCTACACCTTC.

This sequence joins TRBV9 and TRBJ1-1; 9 bases line up with TRBD1. Germline V gene lookup returns CDR1 SGDLS and CDR2 YYNGEE. The CDR3 runs 13 residues. V was clipped by 7 bases and J by 0 bases; unmatched bases: 1. CDR3 sequence reads: CASGTGMNTEAFF. The CDR3 DNA follows: TGTGCCAGCGGGACAGGGATGAACACTGAAGCTTTCTTT.

At least ten counts were recorded for this clonotype. This chain links TRBV29-1 with TRBJ1-1; D not resolved. This CDR3 spans 13 amino acids. Looked up from germline, CDR1 is SQVTM and CDR2 is ANQGSEA. The ends were cut back, 6 bases at V and 0 bases at J, with 11 bases in the middle. The CDR3 sequence: CSVLWYMNTEAFF. The CDR3 coding sequence is TGCAGCGTCCTTTGGTACATGAACACTGAAGCTTTCTTT.

This clonotype was counted many times. The V call is TRBV4-3, the J call TRBJ1-1; 8 bases align to TRBD1. The germline CDR1 and CDR2 sequences are LGHNA and YSLEER. V was clipped by 0 bases and J by 3 bases; unmatched bases: 9. The CDR3 runs 17 residues. CDR3 coding DNA: TGCGCCAGCAGCCAAGACATCTCGACAGGGGATCACACTGAAGCTTTCTTT. It encodes CASSQDISTGDHTEAFF.

The chain has TRBV29-1 and TRBJ1-1; possible D gene TRBD1, 5 bases. Germline V CDR1 and CDR2: SQVTM, ANQGSEA. The CDR3 runs to 13 residues. The germline V and J ends were trimmed by 3 bases and 4 bases, with 12 bases remaining between them. The CDR3 DNA reads TGCAGCGTTGACCAGGGCGGGGTCACTGAAGCTTTCTTT. Its protein product is CSVDQGGVTEAFF. Complete variable domain (other parts from reference TRBV29-1 and TRBJ1-1): SAVISQKPSRDICQRGTSLTIQCQVDSQVTMMFWYRQQPGQSLTLIATANQGSEATYESGFVIDKFPISRPNLTFSTLTVSNMSPEDSSIYLCSVDQGGVTEAFFGQGTRLTVV.

There are many counts of this clonotype. The genes are TRBV3-1 and TRBJ1-2; unclear D gene. The CDR3 loop spans 13 amino acids. The V gene lost 3 bases and the J gene lost 4 bases, with 9 bases spanning the gap. Germline loops: CDR1 LGHDT, CDR2 YNNKEL (reference sequence). This chain's CDR3 is CASSQGTAYGYTF. In DNA, the CDR3 is TGTGCCAGCAGCCAGGGTACTGCCTATGGCTACACCTTC.

This clonotype was found a few times. This chain connects TRBV21-1 to TRBJ2-3. TRBV21-1 is tagged as a pseudogene. The CDR3 spans 16 residues. As DNA, the CDR3 is TGTGCCAGCAGCAAATTTCGGCTCGATCTTCCAGATACGCAGTATTTT. Protein: CASSKFRLDLPDTQYF.

This clonotype qualifies as medium-sized. The V gene is TRBV3-1, the J gene TRBJ2-7; perhaps TRBD1 as D (5 bases). CDR3 length: 12 amino acids. CDR1 LGHDT and CDR2 YNNKEL come from the germline V gene (reference sequence). V was trimmed by 5 bases and J by 13 bases, leaving 18 bases between them. The CDR3 loop is CASSNRQTQTYF. CDR3 bases: TGTGCCAGCAGCAACCGACAGACTCAAACTTACTTC.

This chain joins TRBV4-2 and TRBJ2-3; 12 nucleotides align to TRBD2. The germline V gene has CDR1 LGHNA and CDR2 YNFKEQ. The CDR3 has 16 residues. V lost 1 base, J lost 2 bases, and 1 base stayed unmatched. CDR3 coding DNA: TGTGCCAGCAGCCAAGGGACTAGCGGGGTCACAGATACGCAGTATTTT. Residues: CASSQGTSGVTDTQYF.

Many counts were recorded for this clonotype. This CDR3 is CAWSVGLAGGGDTQYF. The CDR3 DNA reads as TGTGCCTGGAGTGTTGGGCTAGCGGGAGGAGGAGATACGCAGTATTTT. V and J are TRBV30 and TRBJ2-3; TRBD2 matches at 11 bases. V lost 0 bases, J lost 5 bases, and 7 bases stayed unmatched. This CDR3 is built from 16 residues. Germline CDR1 and CDR2: GTSNPN and SVGIG (reference sequence). Supplemented by reference TRBV30 and TRBJ2-3, the full variable domain reads SQTIHQWPATLVQPVGSPLSLECTVEGTSNPNLYWYRQAAGRGLQLLFYSVGIGQISSEVPQNLSASRPQDRQFILSSKKLLLSDSGFYLCAWSVGLAGGGDTQYFGPGTRLTVL.

This clonotype appeared many times. The CDR3 DNA follows: TGCGCCAGCAGCCCGAGGGGACAGAGATACACCGGGGAGCTGTTTTTT. Residues: CASSPRGQRYTGELFF. The genes are TRBV5-1 and TRBJ2-2; the match to TRBD1 covers 7 bases. Germline lookup yields CDR1 SGHRS and CDR2 YFSETQ. The CDR3 runs 16 residues. The V segment lost 4 bases and the J segment 3 bases; nucleotides outside the gene matches: 9.

The chain links TRBV12-3 or TRBV12-4 to TRBJ1-2; D remains unclear. Trimming left V 1 base short and J 4 bases short, with 4 bases between. The CDR3 spans 12 residues. Here the CDR3 DNA reads TGTGCCAGCAGTTTAGGCGTCTATGGCTACACCTTC. Translating gives CASSLGVYGYTF.

The chain joins TRBV20-1 to TRBJ2-2, with TRBD2 matching 11 bases. The CDR3 sequence is 15 residues long. V shed 5 bases, J shed 5 bases, and the junction held 7 bases outside the gene matches. Looked up from germline, CDR1 is DFQATT and CDR2 is SNEGSKA (reference sequence). DNA for the CDR3: TGCAGTGCTGCCACTAGCGGGAGAACAACCGGGGAGCTGTTTTTT. Encoded protein: CSAATSGRTTGELFF.

The sample holds a few counts of this clonotype. The chain employs TRBV7-2 and TRBJ1-5; D gene ambiguous. This CDR3 comprises 14 residues. CDR1 is SGHTA, CDR2 FQGNSA, per germline. V lost 5 bases, J lost 8 bases, and 16 bases lay in between. For the CDR3, the DNA is TGTGCCAGCAGCCTTGGACCGGAATGGGAGCCCCAGCATTTT. Amino acids: CASSLGPEWEPQHF.

The chain carries TRBV3-1 and TRBJ2-1; 9 bases line up with TRBD2. The J segment lost 5 bases and the V segment lost 6 bases, leaving 5 bases of the junction unmatched. CDR3 size: 14 residues. The germline V gene encodes CDR1 LGHDT and CDR2 YNNKEL (reference sequence). CDR3 region: CASRQRGAHNEQFF. In nucleotides, the CDR3 is TGTGCCAGCAGGCAGCGGGGGGCCCACAATGAGCAGTTCTTC.

This clonotype was seen at least ten times. The rearrangement links TRBV29-1 to TRBJ2-1, with D uncertain. The CDR3 has 13 residues. Between the trimmed V and J ends, which lost 5 bases and 2 bases, there was a span of 10 bases. Germline V gene data show CDR1 as SQVTM and CDR2 as ANQGSEA. CDR3 DNA: TGCAGCGTTCCGTCCAATACCTACAATGAGCAGTTCTTC. It codes for CSVPSNTYNEQFF.

The V call is TRBV10-3, the J call TRBJ1-6; a weak D match, TRBD1 (6 bases). Between the trimmed V and J ends, which lost 2 bases and 11 bases, there was a span of 7 bases. The CDR3 is 12 amino acids. Germline V gene lookup returns CDR1 ENHRY and CDR2 SYGVKD. The chain's CDR3 is CAISEEGAPLHF. The CDR3 bases are TGTGCCATCAGTGAGGAGGGGGCACCCCTCCACTTT.

The sample holds a few counts of this clonotype. The J gene is TRBJ1-2, the V gene TRBV19; D is uncertain. Germline CDR1 is LNHDA and CDR2 is SQIVND (reference sequence). V was cut by 5 bases and J by 5 bases, with 21 bases left in between. The CDR3 has 16 amino acids. The CDR3 spells CASSPTAGDSLYGYTF. CDR3 DNA sequence: TGTGCCAGTAGTCCCACGGCTGGCGATTCCCTATATGGCTACACCTTC.

This clonotype was observed at least ten times. CDR3 in amino acids: CASSAEALSVSYEQYF. Written as DNA, the CDR3 is TGTGCCAGCAGCGCCGAGGCACTATCCGTTTCCTACGAGCAGTACTTC. The V and J genes are TRBV4-2 and TRBJ2-7; D call uncertain. The germline V gene has CDR1 LGHNA and CDR2 YNFKEQ. The V gene lost 5 bases and the J gene lost 1 base, with 18 bases spanning the gap. This CDR3 comprises 16 residues.

The chain recombines TRBV7-2 with TRBJ2-1, with 8 bases matching TRBD1. The CDR3 has 13 residues. Germline values: CDR1 SGHTA, CDR2 FQGNSA. The ends lost 8 bases at V and 0 bases at J; junction bases unmatched: 0. The DNA of the CDR3 is TGTGCCAGCGGACAGGGCTCCTACAATGAGCAGTTCTTC. This translates into CASGQGSYNEQFF. Filled out from reference TRBV7-2 and TRBJ2-1, the complete variable domain reads GAGVSQSPSNKVTEKGKDVELRCDPISGHTALYWYRQSLGQGLEFLIYFQGNSAPDKSGLPSDRFSAERTGGSVSTLTIQRTQQEDSAVYLCASGQGSYNEQFFGPGTRLTVL.

This clonotype occurred many times. J is TRBJ2-7 and V is TRBV20-1; D ambiguous. In germline, CDR1 is DFQATT, CDR2 SNEGSKA (reference sequence). V was cut by 3 bases and J by 3 bases, with 12 bases left in between. This CDR3 comprises 13 residues. The CDR3, as DNA: TGCAGTGCTAGTTTGCACAGAGACTACGAGCAGTACTTC. The encoded protein is CSASLHRDYEQYF.

This clonotype came up many times. This rearrangement joins TRBV20-1 to TRBJ2-7; 8 bases are a match to TRBD2. J lost 3 bases, V lost 3 bases, and 10 bases had no gene match. There are 15 residues in the CDR3. Per germline, CDR1 DFQATT and CDR2 SNEGSKA (reference sequence). In DNA, the CDR3 is TGCAGTGCTAGCCCCGGGAGGGTGGGACACTACGAGCAGTACTTC. It translates to CSASPGRVGHYEQYF.